The 25 T cell receptor beta chains listed next were all sequenced from one sample in a study of T cells in Graves' hyperthyroidism and ophthalmopathy. RNA transcripts gave rise to amplified TCR beta CDR3 regions. First-round RT-PCR targeting the TCR CDR3 was performed with the HTBI primer set. TCRdb re-derived calls from the multiplex PCR reads in MiXCR, one entry per CDR3 protein. The sample has 650,000 to 800,000 distinct CDR3 sequences; 45% are singletons. The sample consisted of peripheral blood or thyroid tissue (not recorded which). The source of these receptors is an adult man with Graves' disease, either hyperthyroidism or ophthalmopathy (not recorded which).

This clonotype was counted ten times or more. The rearrangement links TRBV7-9 to TRBJ1-2; possibly TRBD1 for D (6 bases). Trimming shortened V by 5 bases and J by 6 bases, and 13 bases separated the two germline ends. From germline, CDR1 is SEHNR and CDR2 FQNEAQ (reference sequence). The CDR3 has 13 residues. Here the CDR3 reads CASSAARGDGYTF. The CDR3 DNA reads as TGTGCCAGCAGCGCTGCCAGGGGCGATGGCTACACCTTC.

The CDR3 here is CASSTTRGQETQYF. As DNA, the CDR3 is TGTGCCAGCAGCACGACTAGGGGTCAAGAGACCCAGTACTTC. The gene calls are TRBV7-9 and TRBJ2-5; D might be TRBD2 (6 bases). There are 14 residues in the CDR3. Trimming removed 5 bases at V and 2 bases at J, with 12 bases between. Germline-derived CDR1 and CDR2 are SEHNR and FQNEAQ (reference sequence).

V is TRBV5-6 and J is TRBJ1-1; D gene unclear. Germline V gene data show CDR1 as SGHDT and CDR2 as YYEEEE. Trimming left V 0 bases short and J 1 base short, with 7 bases between. The CDR3 has 14 residues. CDR3 loop: CASSLAVRNTEAFF. DNA of the CDR3: TGTGCCAGCAGCTTGGCCGTCAGGAACACTGAAGCTTTCTTT.

About this clonotype: Just one base apart from a much larger clone, this may be a read error. This chain connects TRBV5-4 to TRBJ2-5; D gene unclear. There are 14 residues in the CDR3. V dropped 2 bases and J dropped 1 base, with 9 bases sitting between them. Germline V CDR1 and CDR2: SGHNT, YYREEE (reference sequence). The CDR3 nucleotides are TGTGCCAGCAGCTTAGACGACGGCCAAGAGACCCAGTACTTC. Protein sequence: CASSLDDGQETQYF. The entire variable domain, with the rest obtained from reference TRBV5-4 and TRBJ2-5, is as follows: ETGVTQSPTHLIKTRGQQVTLRCSSQSGHNTVSWYQQALGQGPQFIFQYYREEENGRGNFPPRFSGLQFPNYSSELNVNALELDDSALYLCASSLDDGQETQYFGPGTRLLVL.

The genes are TRBV15 and TRBJ2-5, with 8 bases aligning to TRBD1. Germline CDR1 LNHNV, CDR2 YYDKDF (reference sequence). V trimming: 1 base; J trimming: 5 bases; junction bases outside the gene matches: 3. The CDR3 runs 14 residues. The DNA of the CDR3 is TGTGCCACCAGCAGAGCACGGACAGGGGAGACCCAGTACTTC. Translation: CATSRARTGETQYF.

The sample holds one count of this clonotype. The rearrangement links TRBV11-2 to TRBJ1-1; TRBD1 matches at 8 bases. The CDR3 runs to 16 residues. V dropped 1 base and J dropped 6; count of bases not matched to a gene: 10. Germline CDR1 reads SGHAT; CDR2 reads FQNNGV. CDR3 residues: CASSLGRGQKISEAFF. In nucleotides, the CDR3 is TGTGCCAGCAGCTTAGGCAGGGGGCAAAAAATATCTGAAGCTTTCTTT.

Concerning this clonotype: At one end, the junction sequence differs from germline, possibly due to a read error. The rearrangement uses TRBV2 and TRBJ1-4, with no clear D. This CDR3 is 14 amino acids long. The V gene's germline CDR1 is SNHLY and CDR2 FYNNEI. CDR3 DNA sequence: TGTGCCACCGCCCCGGGGTTTAGTAGTGAAACACTGTTTTTT. Its translation: CATAPGFSSETLFF.

The chain employs TRBV7-2 and TRBJ1-6, with D hard to call. V lost 3 bases and J 10 bases, leaving 16 bases between the germline ends. Germline loops: CDR1 SGHTA, CDR2 FQGNSA. The CDR3 spans 15 residues. The CDR3 protein is CASSFNNAPGSPLHF. The CDR3 coding sequence is TGTGCCAGCAGCTTCAATAACGCCCCGGGGTCACCCCTCCACTTT. Variable domain in full (rest from reference TRBV7-2 and TRBJ1-6): GAGVSQSPSNKVTEKGKDVELRCDPISGHTALYWYRQSLGQGLEFLIYFQGNSAPDKSGLPSDRFSAERTGGSVSTLTIQRTQQEDSAVYLCASSFNNAPGSPLHFGNGTRLTVT.

The chain combines TRBV7-9 with TRBJ1-5; 9 bases fit TRBD1. CDR3 length equals 18 residues. V dropped 9 bases and J dropped 5; count of bases not matched to a gene: 20. Germline V gives CDR1 SEHNR, CDR2 FQNEAQ (reference sequence). The DNA of the CDR3 is TGTGCCAGTAATCCTTTCGGGACAGGGACAGGAGGTTATCAGCCCCAGCATTTT. Protein: CASNPFGTGTGGYQPQHF.

This chain connects TRBV7-3 to TRBJ1-1; 9 nucleotides line up with TRBD1. The CDR3 is 14 residues long. V lost 5 bases to trimming and J lost 6 bases; unmatched junction nucleotides: 7. Looked up from germline, CDR1 is SGHTA and CDR2 is FQGTGA. The CDR3 reads CASSTYTGGPEAFF. Written as DNA, the CDR3 is TGTGCCAGCAGCACCTATACAGGGGGCCCTGAAGCTTTCTTT.

This clonotype showed up many times. V gene TRBV7-9 combines with J gene TRBJ1-6; D may be TRBD1 (5 bases). CDR1 and CDR2 from the germline V gene are SEHNR and FQNEAQ (reference sequence). Trimming shortened V by 6 bases and J by 7 bases, and 13 bases separated the two germline ends. The CDR3 loop spans 14 amino acids. Here the CDR3 reads CASSVASGNSPLHF. In nucleotides, the CDR3 is TGTGCCAGCAGTGTGGCGTCAGGGAATTCACCCCTCCACTTT.

This clonotype was recorded a few times. A far more abundant clone sits one base away, making this likely a read error. In DNA form, the CDR3 reads TGCGCCAGCGGCTTGGCAGGTGGCACTGAAGCTTTCTTT. It specifies CASGLAGGTEAFF. V usage is TRBV5-1 and J usage is TRBJ1-1; D remains ambiguous. CDR1 SGHRS and CDR2 YFSETQ come from the germline V gene. The CDR3 length is 13 residues. The full variable domain, rest sourced from reference TRBV5-1 and TRBJ1-1, is KAGVTQTPRYLIKTRGQQVTLSCSPISGHRSVSWYQQTPGQGLQFLFEYFSETQRNKGNFPGRFSGRQFSNSRSEMNVSTLELGDSALYLCASGLAGGTEAFFGQGTRLTVV.

This sequence joins TRBV9 and TRBJ2-7; weak D call: TRBD2 (6 bases). The ends were cut back, 3 bases at V and 0 bases at J, with 13 bases in the middle. The CDR3 extends over 15 amino acids. CDR1 SGDLS and CDR2 YYNGEE come from the germline V gene. The CDR3 sequence: CASSAVDGSSYEQYF. The CDR3 nucleotides are TGTGCCAGCAGCGCCGTGGACGGGAGCTCCTACGAGCAGTACTTC.

This clonotype was found once. CDR3 nucleotides: TGTGCCAGCAGCTTATCAGGGGTCCGATCAAACACCATATATTTT. The encoded protein is CASSLSGVRSNTIYF. This chain joins TRBV7-8 and TRBJ1-3; tentatively, D is TRBD1 (6 bases). Trimming removed 2 bases from V and 6 bases from J, with 14 bases in between. The CDR3 length is 15 residues. CDR1 and CDR2 from the germline V gene are SGHVS and FQNEAQ.

The V gene is TRBV5-1, the J gene TRBJ1-3; D call uncertain. The CDR3 loop spans 16 amino acids. CDR1 and CDR2 (germline): SGHRS, YFSETQ. V lost 0 bases, J lost 7 bases, and 17 bases lay in between. The CDR3 reads CASSLGLAGGANTIYF. DNA of the CDR3: TGCGCCAGCAGCTTGGGATTAGCGGGAGGTGCGAACACCATATATTTT.

The rearrangement uses TRBV7-9 and TRBJ2-7; maybe TRBD1 (5 bases). Looked up from germline, CDR1 is SEHNR and CDR2 is FQNEAQ (reference sequence). The CDR3 sequence is 14 residues long. Trimming stripped 5 bases from V and 5 bases from J, with 16 bases between. The CDR3 bases are TGTGCCAGCAGCCAATTGGGGCCAAGCCACGAGCAGTACTTC. Amino acid sequence: CASSQLGPSHEQYF.

The CDR3 region is CASSEVRDRGDYEQYF. CDR3 nucleotides: TGCGCCAGCAGTGAGGTCCGGGACAGGGGGGACTACGAGCAGTACTTC. The chain is built from TRBV10-1 and TRBJ2-7, with 11 bases identical to TRBD1. The CDR3 totals 16 residues. V lost 2 bases and J lost 3; bases outside the gene matches: 6. CDR1 is WNHNN, CDR2 SYGVQD, per germline (reference sequence).

V is TRBV7-3 and J is TRBJ2-7; TRBD1 might be the D (5 bases). Trimming took off 6 bases at V and 1 base at J, with 22 bases between the two ends. The CDR3 spans 17 residues. The V gene's germline CDR1 is SGHTA and CDR2 FQGTGA. CDR3 nucleotide sequence: TGTGCCAGCAGTGAATTGGGTACAGGCGCCCGATCCTACGAGCAGTACTTC. This translates into CASSELGTGARSYEQYF.

Details on this clonotype: This may be a read error: a much more frequent sequence differs by one nucleotide. The chain recombines TRBV7-6 with TRBJ1-3; D is undetermined. The ends were cut back, 3 bases at V and 0 bases at J, with 15 bases in the middle. Germline assignment: CDR1 SGHVS and CDR2 FNYEAQ. The CDR3 extends over 17 amino acids. The CDR3 DNA sequence: TGTGCCAGCAGCTTTGGCACAAGTTTGCACTCTGGAAACACCATATATTTT. Its protein product is CASSFGTSLHSGNTIYF.

This clonotype appeared many times. This chain connects TRBV29-1 to TRBJ2-2, with no clear D. The CDR3 totals 14 residues. Per the germline V gene, CDR1 is SQVTM and CDR2 is ANQGSEA. The V and J ends lost 2 bases and 3 bases respectively, with 10 bases between them. CDR3 nucleotide sequence: TGCAGCGTTGAAAGCCTCGTCCACACCGGGGAGCTGTTTTTT. Protein sequence: CSVESLVHTGELFF.

The gene calls are TRBV3-1 and TRBJ1-2; the D is unclear. This CDR3 has 16 residues. V shed 0 bases and J shed 6 bases, with 17 bases lying between them. Germline loops: CDR1 LGHDT, CDR2 YNNKEL (reference sequence). The CDR3 sequence: CASSQDLIGGINGYTF. The CDR3 DNA sequence: TGTGCCAGCAGCCAAGATTTGATAGGTGGGATTAATGGCTACACCTTC.

The chain is built from TRBV7-8 and TRBJ2-5; perhaps TRBD2 as D (5 bases). The CDR3 runs 14 residues. From germline, CDR1 is SGHVS and CDR2 FQNEAQ. Trimming removed 5 bases from V and 0 bases from J, with 10 bases in between. CDR3 amino acids: CASSASGYQETQYF. Here the CDR3 DNA reads TGTGCCAGCAGCGCTTCGGGGTACCAAGAGACCCAGTACTTC.

The chain couples TRBV29-1 to TRBJ1-2, with D maybe TRBD1 (5 bases). CDR1 is SQVTM and CDR2 is ANQGSEA in the germline V gene. This CDR3 contains 11 residues. The ends were cut back, 4 bases at V and 8 bases at J, with 11 bases in the middle. This chain's CDR3 is CSVGGQRGYTF. CDR3 bases: TGCAGCGTTGGGGGCCAGCGAGGCTACACCTTC.

Only a few counts were recorded for this clonotype. The chain employs TRBV19 and TRBJ1-5; the D gene is possibly TRBD1 (5 bases). The V end was cut by 3 bases, the J end by 3 bases, with 12 bases between. There are 15 residues in the CDR3. The germline gives CDR1 LNHDA, CDR2 SQIVND (reference sequence). CDR3 sequence reads: CASSMGRDYNQPQHF. As DNA, the CDR3 is TGTGCCAGTAGTATGGGCAGGGATTACAATCAGCCCCAGCATTTT.

The V gene is TRBV2, the J gene TRBJ1-2; 7 bases map to TRBD1. The CDR3 length is 14 residues. CDR1 and CDR2 from the germline V gene are SNHLY and FYNNEI. With 5 bases clipped from V and 7 bases from J, the junction kept 10 bases outside the gene matches. The CDR3 DNA follows: TGTGCCAGCAGTCGGCCCCGGGACAGCTTTGGCTACACCTTC. Translated: CASSRPRDSFGYTF. Together with reference TRBV2 and TRBJ1-2, the CDR3 gives the full variable domain: EPEVTQTPSHQVTQMGQEVILRCVPISNHLYFYWYRQILGQKVEFLVSFYNNEISEKSEIFDDQFSVERPDGSNFTLKIRSTKLEDSAMYFCASSRPRDSFGYTFGSGTRLTVV.